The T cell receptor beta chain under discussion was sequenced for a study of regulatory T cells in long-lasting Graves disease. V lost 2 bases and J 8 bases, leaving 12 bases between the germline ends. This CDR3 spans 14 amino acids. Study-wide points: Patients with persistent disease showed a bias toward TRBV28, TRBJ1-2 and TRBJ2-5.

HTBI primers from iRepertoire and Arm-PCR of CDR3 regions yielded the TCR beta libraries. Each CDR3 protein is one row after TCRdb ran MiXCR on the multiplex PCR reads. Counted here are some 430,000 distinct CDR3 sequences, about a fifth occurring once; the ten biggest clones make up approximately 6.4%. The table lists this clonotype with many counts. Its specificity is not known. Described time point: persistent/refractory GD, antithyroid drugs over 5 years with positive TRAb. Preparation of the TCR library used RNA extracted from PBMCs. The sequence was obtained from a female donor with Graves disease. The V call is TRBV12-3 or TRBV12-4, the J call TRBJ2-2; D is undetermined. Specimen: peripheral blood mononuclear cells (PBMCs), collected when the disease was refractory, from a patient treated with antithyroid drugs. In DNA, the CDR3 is TGTGCCAGCAGTTTACTCTCCGGGCCAGGGGAGCTGTTTTTT. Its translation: CASSLLSGPGELFF.